Following are 10 T cell receptor beta chains from one sample sequenced in a study of a mutant IDH1 vaccine in newly diagnosed glioma. Indicated time point: baseline, week 1 (first vaccination visit). Treatment described: pre-vaccination baseline after standard-of-care therapy. Some clones are missing from TCRdb's copy, which holds only in-frame ones; the method was immunoSEQ multiplex PCR. The sample holds about 51,000 clones; about 74% are singletons and the top ten take about 2%. This sample comprised PBMCs, obtained from a glioma patient treated with radiotherapy, temozolomide or both. These receptors were collected from a woman between 40 and 50 years old with glioma.

This clone showed up just a few times. The chain employs TRBV12-5 and TRBJ2-6; D unclear. From germline, CDR1 is LGHNT and CDR2 FRNRAP. This CDR3 region has 14 residues. With 3 bases removed from V and 2 bases from J, the gap between germline ends came to 5 bases. Here the CDR3 DNA reads TGTGCTAGTGGTTTCTCTGCTGGGGCCAACGTCCTGACTTTC. This translates into CASGFSAGANVLTF.

V usage is TRBV5-1 and J usage is TRBJ2-7; the D is unclear. This CDR3 region has 14 residues. Germline CDR1 SGHRS, CDR2 YFSETQ. The V gene lost 0 bases and the J gene lost 3 bases, with 10 bases spanning the gap. As DNA, the CDR3 is TGCGCCAGCAGCTTGGAAGGCCTACTCTACGAGCAGTACTTC. Translation: CASSLEGLLYEQYF.

The chain has TRBV7-9 and TRBJ2-7, with D perhaps TRBD2 (5 bases). CDR3 length: 14 amino acids. Germline V lookup: CDR1 SEHNR, CDR2 FQNEAQ (reference sequence). Trimming took 5 bases from V and 7 from J, leaving 18 bases between them. The CDR3 here is CASSPDGVRSEQYF. The DNA of the CDR3 is TGTGCCAGCAGCCCCGACGGGGTTAGAAGTGAGCAGTACTTC.

The chain carries TRBV30 and TRBJ2-2; TRBD1 or TRBD2 may be the D gene (5 bases each). The CDR3 runs to 17 residues. Germline V gene lookup returns CDR1 GTSNPN and CDR2 SVGIG (reference sequence). Trimming shortened V by 2 bases and J by 8 bases, and 24 bases separated the two germline ends. CDR3 sequence: CAWSRHPPGRSSGELFF. The CDR3 bases are TGTGCCTGGAGTCGGCATCCCCCGGGACGGTCGTCAGGGGAGCTGTTTTTT.

This clone came up once. The rearrangement joins TRBV5-1 to TRBJ1-3, with D possibly being TRBD1 (6 bases). Germline-derived CDR1 and CDR2 are SGHRS and YFSETQ. V was cut by 0 bases and J by 4 bases, with 8 bases left in between. This CDR3 has 14 amino acids. CDR3 region: CASSLAGVGNTIYF. CDR3 coding DNA: TGCGCCAGCAGCTTGGCAGGGGTGGGAAACACCATATATTTT.

The chain has TRBV4-3 and TRBJ1-1; D is undetermined. This CDR3 is built from 13 residues. Germline CDR1 and CDR2: LGHNA and YSLEER. V dropped 0 bases and J dropped 5 bases, with 7 bases sitting between them. CDR3 region: CASSQDRGTEAFF. The CDR3 DNA reads as TGCGCCAGCAGCCAAGATCGAGGGACTGAAGCTTTCTTT.

The CDR3 DNA follows: TGTGCCAGCAGCGAGAGGGGGACAGGGGACACCGGGGAGCTGTTTTTT. Its protein is CASSERGTGDTGELFF. The chain combines TRBV9 with TRBJ2-2; 10 positions agree with TRBD1. V lost 3 bases, J lost 3 bases, and 5 bases stayed unmatched. CDR1 and CDR2 from the germline V gene are SGDLS and YYNGEE. This CDR3 contains 16 residues.

A single count supports this clone. This chain joins TRBV7-2 and TRBJ2-5, with 8 bases lining up with TRBD1. The trim removed 3 bases at V and 1 base at J, leaving 4 bases unmatched. The CDR3 length is 15 residues. Germline V CDR1 and CDR2: SGHTA, FQGNSA. CDR3 sequence reads: CASSFGQGGQETQYF. CDR3 nucleotides: TGTGCCAGCAGCTTCGGACAGGGTGGCCAAGAGACCCAGTACTTC.

This clone was counted a single time. The V gene is TRBV6-6, the J gene TRBJ1-2, with 7 bases aligning to TRBD1. The V and J ends lost 0 bases and 4 bases, in that order; junction bases with no gene match: 8. The CDR3 loop spans 16 amino acids. In germline, CDR1 is MNHNY, CDR2 SVGAGI (reference sequence). The CDR3 reads CASSYSRTGESYGYTF. In DNA, the CDR3 is TGTGCCAGCAGTTACTCGAGGACAGGTGAAAGCTATGGCTACACCTTC.

The J gene is TRBJ1-5, the V gene TRBV7-2; D gene uncertain. The V end was cut by 1 base, the J end by 6 bases, with 13 bases between. The CDR3 covers 15 residues. Germline-derived CDR1 and CDR2 are SGHTA and FQGNSA. The CDR3 here is CASSLEQLLGQPQHF. The DNA of the CDR3 is TGTGCCAGCAGCTTAGAACAACTACTGGGTCAGCCCCAGCATTTT.